A selection of T cell receptor beta chains follows, all from one sample in a study of blood T cell repertoires in COVID-19. Assay: immunoSEQ multiplex PCR; the TCRdb copy retains only in-frame clones and omits some. Among about 280,000 clones listed, roughly four fifths were seen once. The sample comprised PBMCs or T cells enriched from blood (not recorded which). The receptors originated from a man aged 40-49 years who had been exposed to COVID-19. Both conserved end residues are trimmed from each CDR3. The D gene is left open where the match is weak.

>TRBD2|TRBV11-1|13|TRBJ2-1
ASSPRLAGDNEQF
>TRBD2|TRBV5-4|14|TRBJ2-1
ASSSQTSGINNEQF
>NA|TRBV11-2|13|TRBJ2-7
ASSLEWLGHYEQY
>TRBD1|TRBV18|13|TRBJ1-6
ASSPGQGGNSPLH
>TRBD2|TRBV30|14|TRBJ2-5
AWGGTSGLPSETQY
>NA|TRBV24-1|11|TRBJ2-4
ATSDEGSGIQY
>NA|TRBV5-1|17|TRBJ1-3
ASSFVSGGISGSGNTIY
>TRBD1|TRBV24-1|14|TRBJ2-7
ATSAGGRQGGYEQY
>NA|TRBV28|9|TRBJ2-5
ATLKRETQY
>NA|TRBV18|11|TRBJ2-5
ASSPGAQETQY
>NA|TRBV3-1/TRBV3-2|9|TRBJ1-2
ASSPGGGYT
>TRBD1|TRBV7-9|12|TRBJ1-5
ASSLGTGIQPQH
>NA|TRBV6-5|8|TRBJ2-3
ASNQDTQY
>TRBD1|TRBV9|12|TRBJ1-1
ASSGARGRTEAF
>NA|TRBV18|11|TRBJ1-1
ASSPKEGTEAF
>TRBD2|TRBV4-2|14|TRBJ2-2
ASSQASGMTTGELF
>NA|TRBV30|9|TRBJ2-1
AWSVFSEQF
>NA|TRBV6-5|13|TRBJ1-4
ASSYSRGGYEKLF
>NA|TRBV19|14|TRBJ2-1
ASREVAQSSYNEQF
>NA|TRBV27|13|TRBJ2-7
ASSLLLRGTYEQY
>NA|TRBV29-1|12|TRBJ2-6
SARGLSGANVLT
>TRBD1|TRBV19|13|TRBJ1-2
ASSIPTGPNYGYT
>NA|TRBV2|11|TRBJ2-4
ASSEALRNIQY
>TRBD1|TRBV5-1|14|TRBJ2-3
ASSFPGTGKADTQY
>NA|TRBV2|10|TRBJ1-2
ASSAHSYGYT
>NA|TRBV24-1|10|TRBJ2-5
ATSVPGETQY
>NA|TRBV20-1|14|TRBJ1-5
SASLRGRNSNQPQH
>TRBD2|TRBV6-4|12|TRBJ2-1
ASSLAGGFDEQF
>NA|TRBV7-9|11|TRBJ1-3
ASRRETGNTIY
>TRBD1|TRBV2|12|TRBJ1-1
AKRTGGFSTEAF
>NA|TRBV30|15|TRBJ2-7
AWSVVVGGRPRGEQY
>TRBD2|TRBV24-1|16|TRBJ2-7
ATSDLTSGAPTTYEQY